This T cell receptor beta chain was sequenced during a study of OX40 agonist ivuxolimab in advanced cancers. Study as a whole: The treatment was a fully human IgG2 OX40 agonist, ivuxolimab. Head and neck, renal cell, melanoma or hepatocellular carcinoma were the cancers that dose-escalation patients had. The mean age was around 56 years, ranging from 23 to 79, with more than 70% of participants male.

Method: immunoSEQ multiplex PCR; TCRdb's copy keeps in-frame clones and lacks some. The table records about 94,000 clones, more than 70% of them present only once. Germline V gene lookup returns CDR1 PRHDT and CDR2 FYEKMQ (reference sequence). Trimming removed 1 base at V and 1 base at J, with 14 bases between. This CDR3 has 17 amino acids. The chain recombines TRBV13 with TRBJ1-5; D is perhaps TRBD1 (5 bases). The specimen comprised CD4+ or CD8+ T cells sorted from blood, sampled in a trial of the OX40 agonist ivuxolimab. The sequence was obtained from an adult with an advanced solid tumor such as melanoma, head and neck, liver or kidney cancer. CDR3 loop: CASSLVGTTESNQPQHF. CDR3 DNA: TGTGCCAGCAGCTTAGTAGGGACGACCGAGAGCAATCAGCCCCAGCATTTT.